The T cell receptor beta chain under discussion was sequenced for a study of shared clonotypes between healthy human individuals. Study information: Donors were two women and a few men aged 18 to 49.

CDR3 length equals 13 residues. The V and J ends lost 7 bases and 1 base respectively, with 10 bases between them. Germline CDR1 and CDR2: SNHLY and FYNNEI. Study-level points and caveats: The study generally estimated greater richness for naive than memory subsets.

In CD8 memory, CD45RO+ cells were put together with CCR7-negative CD45RA+ TemRA cells. Authors' analysis steps: Sequence data from immunoSEQ were junction-only and lacked quality scores; consequently, filtering differed. Sequencing was performed with immunoSEQ multiplex PCR; in TCRdb, only in-frame clones are kept and a portion is missing. V and J calls and clone size follow that table, whereas D and trimming were derived from the DNA. The sample records about 380,000 clones, 90% to 98% being singletons. To note about this clone: Its antigen remains unidentified.

V gene TRBV2 combines with J gene TRBJ1-2; D is unclear. The receptor was derived from a man between 25 and 39 years old in good health. Sequences were obtained from memory CD8+ T cells sorted from blood. The subset was: CD45RO+ cells pooled with CCR7-negative TemRA cells. The CDR3 here is CASNLGLNYGYTF. DNA for the CDR3: TGTGCCAGCAACCTGGGTCTTAACTATGGCTACACCTTC.